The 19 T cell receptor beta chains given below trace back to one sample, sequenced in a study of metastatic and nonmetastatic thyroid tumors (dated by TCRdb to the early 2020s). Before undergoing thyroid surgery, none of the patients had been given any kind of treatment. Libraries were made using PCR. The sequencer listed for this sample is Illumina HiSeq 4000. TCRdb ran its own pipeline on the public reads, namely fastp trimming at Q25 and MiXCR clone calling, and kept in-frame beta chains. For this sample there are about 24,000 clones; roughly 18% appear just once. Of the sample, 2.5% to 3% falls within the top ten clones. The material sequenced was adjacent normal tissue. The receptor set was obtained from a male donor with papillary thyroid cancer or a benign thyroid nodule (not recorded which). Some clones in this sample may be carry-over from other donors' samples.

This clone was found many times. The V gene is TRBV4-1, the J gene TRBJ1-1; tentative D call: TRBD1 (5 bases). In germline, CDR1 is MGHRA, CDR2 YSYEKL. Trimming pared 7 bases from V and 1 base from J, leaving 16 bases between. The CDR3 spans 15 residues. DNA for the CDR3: TGCGCCAGCACCAAGGAGGGTGGGGGGAACACTGAAGCTTTCTTT. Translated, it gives CASTKEGGGNTEAFF.

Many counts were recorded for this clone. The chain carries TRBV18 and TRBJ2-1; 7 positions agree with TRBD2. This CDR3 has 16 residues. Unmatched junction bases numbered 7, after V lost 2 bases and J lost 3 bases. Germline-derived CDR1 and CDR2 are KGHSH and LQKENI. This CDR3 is CASSPKWAGDYNEQFF. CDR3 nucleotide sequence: TGTGCCAGCTCACCAAAATGGGCGGGGGACTACAATGAGCAGTTCTTC.

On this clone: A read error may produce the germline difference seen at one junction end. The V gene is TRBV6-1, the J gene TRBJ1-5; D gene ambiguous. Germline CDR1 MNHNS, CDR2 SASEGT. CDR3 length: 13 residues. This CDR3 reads CASSVASNQPLNF. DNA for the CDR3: TGTGCCAGCAGTGTAGCGAGCAATCAGCCCCTGAATTTT.

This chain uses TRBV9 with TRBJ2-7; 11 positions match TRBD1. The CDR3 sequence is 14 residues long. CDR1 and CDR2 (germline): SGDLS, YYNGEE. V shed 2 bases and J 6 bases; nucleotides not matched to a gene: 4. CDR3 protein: CASSVEDRGLEQYF. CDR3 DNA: TGTGCCAGCAGCGTGGAGGACAGGGGGCTCGAGCAGTACTTC.

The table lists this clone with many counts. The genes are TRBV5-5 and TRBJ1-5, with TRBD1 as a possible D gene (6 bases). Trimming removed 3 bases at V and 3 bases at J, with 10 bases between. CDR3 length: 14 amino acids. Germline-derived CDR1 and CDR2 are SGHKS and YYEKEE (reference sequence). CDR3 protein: CASSSDSLNQPQHF. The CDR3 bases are TGTGCCAGCAGCTCGGACAGTCTCAATCAGCCCCAGCATTTT.

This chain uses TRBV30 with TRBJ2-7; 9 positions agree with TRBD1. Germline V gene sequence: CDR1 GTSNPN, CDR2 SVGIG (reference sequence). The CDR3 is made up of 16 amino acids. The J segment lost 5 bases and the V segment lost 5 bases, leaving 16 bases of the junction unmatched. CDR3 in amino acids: CAWVSRGQGLVHEQYF. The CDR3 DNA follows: TGTGCCTGGGTGAGTAGAGGACAGGGGTTGGTTCACGAGCAGTACTTC.

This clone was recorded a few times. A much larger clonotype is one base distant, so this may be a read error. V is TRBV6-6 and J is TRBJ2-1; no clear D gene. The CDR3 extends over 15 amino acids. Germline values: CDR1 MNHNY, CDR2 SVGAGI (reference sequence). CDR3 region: CASSYFDGYYDERFF. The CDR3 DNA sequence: TGTGCCAGCAGTTACTTTGATGGATACTACGATGAGCGGTTCTTC.

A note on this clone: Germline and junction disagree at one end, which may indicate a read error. The CDR3, as DNA: TGTGCCAGCAGCCAAAGTAGGGGGACCTATGGCTACTCCTTC. Residues: CASSQSRGTYGYSF. This chain joins TRBV4-2 and TRBJ1-2; a possible D gene is TRBD1 (6 bases). The germline CDR1 and CDR2 sequences are LGHNA and YNFKEQ. The CDR3 runs 14 residues.

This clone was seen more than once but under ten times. The CDR3 is CASNEWYPNQPQHF. CDR3 DNA: TGTGCCAGCAACGAATGGTACCCTAATCAGCCCCAGCATTTT. The rearrangement joins TRBV6-1 to TRBJ1-5; D unresolved. CDR3 size: 14 residues. The germline V gene has CDR1 MNHNS and CDR2 SASEGT. Trimming took off 7 bases at V and 4 bases at J, with 14 bases between the two ends.

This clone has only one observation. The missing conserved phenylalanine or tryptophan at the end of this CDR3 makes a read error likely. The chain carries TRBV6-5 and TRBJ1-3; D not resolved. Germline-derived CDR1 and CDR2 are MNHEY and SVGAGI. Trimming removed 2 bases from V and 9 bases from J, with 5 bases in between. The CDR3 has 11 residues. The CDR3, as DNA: TGTGCCAGCAGTTACGTCGGCACCATATATAAA. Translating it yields CASSYVGTIYK.

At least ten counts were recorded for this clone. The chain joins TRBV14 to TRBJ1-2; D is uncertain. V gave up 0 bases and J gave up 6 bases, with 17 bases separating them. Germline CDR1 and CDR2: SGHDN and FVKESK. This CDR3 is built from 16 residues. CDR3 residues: CASSQDPRPPRDGYTF. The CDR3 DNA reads TGTGCCAGCAGCCAAGATCCCAGACCACCCCGGGATGGCTACACCTTC.

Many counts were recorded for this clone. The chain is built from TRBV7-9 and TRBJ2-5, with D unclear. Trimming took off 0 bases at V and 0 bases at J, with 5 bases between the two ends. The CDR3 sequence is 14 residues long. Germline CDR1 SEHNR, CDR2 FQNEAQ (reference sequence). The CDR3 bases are TGTGCCAGCAGCTTAGCAGGGTACCAAGAGACCCAGTACTTC. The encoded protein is CASSLAGYQETQYF.

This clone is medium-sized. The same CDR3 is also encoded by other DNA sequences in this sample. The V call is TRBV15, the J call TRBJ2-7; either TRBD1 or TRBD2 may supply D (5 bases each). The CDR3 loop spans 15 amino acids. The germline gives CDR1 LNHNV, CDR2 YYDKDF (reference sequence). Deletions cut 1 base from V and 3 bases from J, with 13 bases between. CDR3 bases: TGTGCCACCAGCAGAGGGTCGGGACGAAGCTACGAGCAGTACTTC. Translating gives CATSRGSGRSYEQYF.

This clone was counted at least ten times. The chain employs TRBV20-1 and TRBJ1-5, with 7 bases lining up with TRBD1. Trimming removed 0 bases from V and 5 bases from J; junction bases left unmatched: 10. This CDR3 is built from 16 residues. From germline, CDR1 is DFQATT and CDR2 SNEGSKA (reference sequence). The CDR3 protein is CSARDPTGQVYQPQHF. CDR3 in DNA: TGCAGTGCTAGAGACCCCACCGGACAGGTCTATCAGCCCCAGCATTTT.

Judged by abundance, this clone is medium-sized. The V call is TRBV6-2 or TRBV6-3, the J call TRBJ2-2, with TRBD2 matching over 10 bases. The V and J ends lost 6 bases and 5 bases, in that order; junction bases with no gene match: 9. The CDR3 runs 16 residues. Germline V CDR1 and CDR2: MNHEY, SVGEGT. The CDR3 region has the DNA TGTGCCAGCAGGAGATCCGGGACTAGCGCTACCGGGGAGCTGTTTTTT. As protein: CASRRSGTSATGELFF.

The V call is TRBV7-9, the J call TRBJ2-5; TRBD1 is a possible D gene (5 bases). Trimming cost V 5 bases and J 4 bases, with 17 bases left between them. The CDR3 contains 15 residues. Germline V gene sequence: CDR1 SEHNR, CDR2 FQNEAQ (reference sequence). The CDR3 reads CASSARMDDRETQYF. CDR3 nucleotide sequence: TGTGCCAGCAGCGCGCGGATGGACGACAGAGAGACCCAGTACTTC. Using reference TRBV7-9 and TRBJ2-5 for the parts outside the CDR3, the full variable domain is DTGVSQNPRHKITKRGQNVTFRCDPISEHNRLYWYRQTLGQGPEFLTYFQNEAQLEKSRLLSDRFSAERPKGSFSTLEIQRTEQGDSAMYLCASSARMDDRETQYFGPGTRLLVL.

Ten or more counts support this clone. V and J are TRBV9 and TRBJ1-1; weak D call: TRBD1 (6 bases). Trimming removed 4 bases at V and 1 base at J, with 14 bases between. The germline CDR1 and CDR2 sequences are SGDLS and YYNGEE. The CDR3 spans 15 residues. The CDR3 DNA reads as TGTGCCAGCAGCCTGGCGGGACACCCGAACACTGAAGCTTTCTTT. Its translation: CASSLAGHPNTEAFF.

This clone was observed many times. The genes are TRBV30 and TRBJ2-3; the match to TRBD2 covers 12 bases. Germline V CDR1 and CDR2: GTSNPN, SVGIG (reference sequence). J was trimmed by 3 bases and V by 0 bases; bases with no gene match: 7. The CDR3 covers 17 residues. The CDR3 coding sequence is TGTGCCTGGAGTGTATCAAGGACTAGCGGGATGACAGATACGCAGTATTTT. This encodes CAWSVSRTSGMTDTQYF.

The CDR3 loop is CSARGSSGSYYEQYF. The DNA for the CDR3 is TGCAGTGCTAGAGGGTCTAGCGGGTCTTACTACGAGCAGTACTTC. The chain has TRBV20-1 and TRBJ2-7; 8 nucleotides align to TRBD2. This CDR3 spans 15 amino acids. The V and J ends lost 1 base and 3 bases, in that order; junction bases with no gene match: 8. Germline CDR1 is DFQATT and CDR2 is SNEGSKA (reference sequence).